The following is a T cell receptor (beta chain) sequence with its context. It lacks a known antigen. Base qualities are not recorded, but no much larger clone differs from it by a single base. This entry comes from a study of T cells in Graves' hyperthyroidism and ophthalmopathy (dated by TCRdb to about 2019). For the study in its entirety: Peripheral blood samples were taken at initial diagnosis, before any treatment was given. A discovery cohort of about a hundred patients, approximately 45 with Graves' ophthalmopathy and 55 to 60 with stable Graves' hyperthyroidism, was used to find distinguishing TCR V-J signatures. Prospective prediction of ophthalmopathy was tested in an independent validation cohort consisting of some 19 hyperthyroidism patients and approximately 16 patients who later progressed to ophthalmopathy. The roughly 99 discovery patients were divided at random into training and test sets in a 7:3 ratio. Thyroid tissue and blood T-cell repertoires from six Graves' hyperthyroidism patients were also compared in the study. Once sampling was done, hyperthyroidism patients were given methimazole at a starting dose of 30 mg daily, whereas ophthalmopathy patients were given high-dose intravenous methylprednisolone. According to the paper, TCR Vbeta CDR3 sequencing was carried out on more than 120 peripheral blood samples, which came from around 43 ophthalmopathy, around 75 hyperthyroidism and about 17 progressor patients.

Germline trimming: 5 bases from V, 4 bases from J; junction bases outside gene matches: 5. Via the germline V gene, CDR1 is MNHNS and CDR2 SASEGT. Including the terminal cysteine and phenylalanine, the CDR3 comprises 15 residues. The read is trimmed to its CDR3 DNA, 45 bases read in frame from base 1. General conclusions and limits of the study: In validation, the model predicted progression to ophthalmopathy a median of roughly 6.1 months before onset, with 65% to 71% sensitivity and roughly 79% specificity. Most expanded thyroid clonotypes (frequency above 0.001) were also found in blood, which suggests that blood repertoires may mirror thyroid immune responses. Sample size was not statistically predetermined, and investigators were not blinded to group allocation. Ophthalmopathy was separated from stable hyperthyroidism by a 13 V-J signature model, with over 85% sensitivity and approximately 81% specificity obtained in cross-validation and 80%/75% obtained in testing.

Stable Graves' hyperthyroidism was defined as the absence of progression to ophthalmopathy over 18 months of follow-up. Hyperthyroidism patients were newly diagnosed, had a disease duration of under 2 months, and were aged 18 to 65 years. Exclusion was applied to patients with uncontrolled infections, other autoimmune diseases, pregnancy or lactation. Diagnoses relied on clinical symptoms, serum thyroxine and TRAb, thyroid ultrasound and orbital computed tomography. PBMCs were separated from roughly 10 ml of fresh peripheral blood using Ficoll-Paque density gradient centrifugation. Total RNA was extracted using Trizol reagent, and RNA quality was assessed on an Agilent 2100 Bioanalyzer. The TCR beta CDR3 regions were amplified from the RNA transcripts. The first round of RT-PCR for the TCR CDR3 was performed with the HTBI primer set and the Qiagen OneStep RT-PCR kit. The libraries were constructed in a second round of multiplex PCR and then size-selected and purified. Sequencing of the libraries was done on an Illumina HiSeq2000 using paired-end 100 bp reads. The paper's processing steps were these. SOAPnuke was used to process the raw data, throwing out any read that contained adapters or uncalled bases, had a mean Phred below 15, or lacked an exact constant-primer or identifier match. COPE v1.2.5 was used to merge high-quality paired reads, and clonotypes were defined as unique nucleotide sequences. MiTCR v1.1 was used to align clonotypes to the IMGT TRBV, TRBD and TRBJ reference segments. The analysis included only V-J combinations with a frequency above 0.0001, which together covered 99% to 99.2% of the repertoires. The TCS score was defined as F50 (clonal expansion) divided by E x V (chaos), with BLOSUM62-based TCRdist calculated between CDR3 peptides within each V-J. Welch's t-statistics and random forest reduced 450 to 600 V-J features to 13, which were used in a naive Bayes classifier (R e1071). Clones were called with MiXCR by TCRdb after fastp trimmed the public reads at Q25, and only in-frame beta chains were retained. Each record represents a unique CDR3 protein, reported with the most common genes and DNA among its rows. In this record, the V and J calls reflect TCRdb's handling and not the investigators' own analysis. Counted in this sample were 370,000 or so distinct CDR3 sequences; just under 25% of them appeared once. The biggest ten clones account for about 73% of the sample.

This receptor chain uses TRBV6-1 and TRBJ1-6, with 7 middle bases fitting TRBD1. The specimen sequenced was blood. The TCR comes from a man aged 50 to 60 with Graves' hyperthyroidism. CDR3 region: CASSRQGQYNSPLHF. The sequenced DNA is TGTGCCAGCAGTCGCCAGGGACAGTATAATTCACCCCTCCACTTT.